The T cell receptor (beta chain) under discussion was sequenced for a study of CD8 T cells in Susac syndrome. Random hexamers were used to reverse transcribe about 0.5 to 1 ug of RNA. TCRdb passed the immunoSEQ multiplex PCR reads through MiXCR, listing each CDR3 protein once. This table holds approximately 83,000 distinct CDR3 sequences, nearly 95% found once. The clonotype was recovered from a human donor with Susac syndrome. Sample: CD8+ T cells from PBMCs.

The CDR3 protein is CATSDQEARPPGGETQYF. Here the CDR3 DNA reads TGTGCCACCAGTGATCAGGAGGCTCGACCCCCTGGGGGAGAGACCCAGTACTTC. The chain carries TRBV24-1 and TRBJ2-5; TRBD1 or TRBD2 may be the D gene (5 bases each). The V and J ends lost 3 bases and 4 bases respectively, with 23 bases between them. The CDR3 runs to 18 residues. CDR1 and CDR2 (germline): KGHDR, SFDVKD.